What follows are 17 T cell receptor beta chains derived from one specimen sequenced in a study of T cell responses to AZD1222 COVID-19 vaccine. Sequencing used immunoSEQ multiplex PCR; TCRdb keeps in-frame clones, though not all of them. The table records roughly 120,000 clones, roughly 91% of them present only once. Specimen: peripheral blood, collected on day 0 of AZD1222 vaccination. The receptors were sampled from an adult in good health.

V usage is TRBV19 and J usage is TRBJ1-4, with D possibly TRBD1 on 6 matching bases. The CDR3 spans 13 residues. Per germline, CDR1 LNHDA and CDR2 SQIVND (reference sequence). V was clipped by 4 bases and J by 8 bases, with 11 bases between them. The CDR3 DNA follows: TGTGCCAGTAGTACTCGACAGGAGGAAAAACTGTTTTTT. It yields the protein CASSTRQEEKLFF.

Only one count was recorded for this clone. The chain employs TRBV6-5 and TRBJ1-3; 10 bases are shared with TRBD1. With 8 bases clipped from V and 7 bases from J, the junction kept 11 bases outside the gene matches. The CDR3 covers 15 residues. In germline, CDR1 is MNHEY, CDR2 SVGAGI. The CDR3 bases are TGTGCCAGCGGACAAAGGACAGGGGGAGGCAACACCATATATTTT. Translated: CASGQRTGGGNTIYF.

The rearrangement joins TRBV19 to TRBJ1-1; no clear D gene. Trimming left V 3 bases short and J 1 base short, with 12 bases between. The CDR3 runs to 15 residues. Germline V gives CDR1 LNHDA, CDR2 SQIVND (reference sequence). CDR3: CASSIGMFRNTEAFF. For the CDR3, the DNA is TGTGCCAGTAGTATCGGTATGTTCCGGAACACTGAAGCTTTCTTT.

V is TRBV9 and J is TRBJ2-3; no clear D. Germline V gives CDR1 SGDLS, CDR2 YYNGEE. V gave up 0 bases and J gave up 2 bases, with 7 bases separating them. This CDR3 region has 14 residues. The CDR3 here is CASSVEAYTDTQYF. As DNA, the CDR3 is TGTGCCAGCAGCGTAGAAGCTTACACAGATACGCAGTATTTT.

The CDR3 DNA reads as TGTGCCAGCAGCTTAGGAGGGGACGAGCAGTACTTC. Its translation is CASSLGGDEQYF. The V and J genes are TRBV7-9 and TRBJ2-7; the D gene could be TRBD1 or TRBD2 (5 bases each). V dropped 1 base and J dropped 5 bases, with 6 bases sitting between them. This CDR3 region has 12 residues. Germline assignment: CDR1 SEHNR and CDR2 FQNEAQ (reference sequence).

As DNA, the CDR3 is TGCGCCAGCAGGTCCGGTGTCTCTAGCACAGATACGCAGTATTTT. Its protein is CASRSGVSSTDTQYF. V is TRBV5-1 and J is TRBJ2-3; no reliable D call. V lost 5 bases to trimming and J lost 0 bases, with 13 bases between them. The CDR3 is made up of 15 amino acids. CDR1 is SGHRS, CDR2 YFSETQ, per germline.

The chain employs TRBV7-3 and TRBJ2-7; D is ambiguous. V lost 2 bases to trimming and J lost 2 bases, with 10 bases between them. Per germline, CDR1 SGHTA and CDR2 FQGTGA. The CDR3 has 14 residues. CDR3 nucleotide sequence: TGTGCCAGCAGCTTAGGCCCGCCGACCTACGAGCAGTACTTC. This translates into CASSLGPPTYEQYF.

This clone was counted once. The chain employs TRBV5-1 and TRBJ2-7; no reliable D call. The CDR3 length is 14 residues. Germline lookup yields CDR1 SGHRS and CDR2 YFSETQ. Trimming took off 3 bases at V and 5 bases at J, with 15 bases between the two ends. The CDR3: CASSSLPRVNEQYF. The CDR3 DNA reads as TGCGCCAGCAGCTCCCTCCCTCGGGTGAACGAGCAGTACTTC.

The rearrangement joins TRBV19 to TRBJ1-6; D unresolved. Trimming shortened V by 5 bases and J by 7 bases, and 12 bases separated the two germline ends. The CDR3 contains 14 residues. Looked up from germline, CDR1 is LNHDA and CDR2 is SQIVND (reference sequence). CDR3 nucleotide sequence: TGTGCCAGTAGTCCCGGGCGACTAAATTCACCCCTCCACTTT. Its translation is CASSPGRLNSPLHF.

The V call is TRBV25-1, the J call TRBJ2-7, with D hard to call. The V gene's germline CDR1 is MGHDK and CDR2 SYGVNS. Trimming took off 5 bases at V and 4 bases at J, with 6 bases between the two ends. The CDR3 extends over 11 amino acids. In nucleotides, the CDR3 is TGTGCCAGCAGTAGCTATTACGAGCAGTACTTC. It yields the protein CASSSYYEQYF.

V is TRBV27 and J is TRBJ2-7, with TRBD2 identical over 8 bases. The CDR3 loop spans 14 amino acids. V was pared by 3 bases and J by 5 bases, with 6 bases of the junction left unmatched. The germline gives CDR1 MNHEY, CDR2 SMNVEV (reference sequence). The CDR3 region has the DNA TGTGCCAGCAGTTTCCTAGCGGGCGTCGACGAGCAGTACTTC. Protein: CASSFLAGVDEQYF.

The chain has TRBV5-5 and TRBJ1-3; the D is unclear. Germline values: CDR1 SGHKS, CDR2 YYEKEE (reference sequence). The CDR3 runs 15 residues. V was clipped by 1 base and J by 2 bases, with 10 bases between them. In nucleotides, the CDR3 is TGTGCCAGCAGCTTGAAACCGCAGCCTGGAAACACCATATATTTT. Amino acids: CASSLKPQPGNTIYF.

A remark on this clone: Other nucleotide sequences from this sample produce the same CDR3. The V and J genes are TRBV9 and TRBJ2-2; D possibly corresponds to TRBD2 (5 bases). CDR1 SGDLS and CDR2 YYNGEE come from the germline V gene. Trimming pared 2 bases from V and 5 bases from J, leaving 7 bases between. The CDR3 spans 13 residues. The DNA of the CDR3 is TGTGCCAGCAGCGTCCGGGGTACCGGGGAGCTGTTTTTT. Its protein product is CASSVRGTGELFF.

This chain uses TRBV7-9 with TRBJ1-5; 9 positions agree with TRBD1. In germline, CDR1 is SEHNR, CDR2 FQNEAQ (reference sequence). V was pared by 0 bases and J by 6 bases, with 12 bases of the junction left unmatched. This CDR3 has 18 residues. CDR3 bases: TGTGCCAGCAGCTTAGCGGGCCCTGGACAGGGGATGAGTCAGCCCCAGCATTTT. It translates to CASSLAGPGQGMSQPQHF.

The CDR3 sequence is CASSASGNTEAFF. The CDR3 region has the DNA TGTGCCAGTAGTGCTTCAGGTAACACTGAAGCTTTCTTT. The gene calls are TRBV19 and TRBJ1-1; D uncertain. In germline, CDR1 is LNHDA, CDR2 SQIVND (reference sequence). V was clipped by 5 bases and J by 2 bases, with 9 bases between them. This CDR3 region has 13 residues.

The chain joins TRBV29-1 to TRBJ2-7; 10 bases line up with TRBD2. The CDR3 consists of 16 residues. The V segment lost 7 bases and the J segment 6 bases; nucleotides outside the gene matches: 18. CDR1 and CDR2 from the germline V gene are SQVTM and ANQGSEA. For the CDR3, the DNA is TGCAGCGGTAAGAGTTTATTAGCGGGAGGACGGAGCGAGCAGTACTTC. It codes for CSGKSLLAGGRSEQYF.

The V gene is TRBV9, the J gene TRBJ2-7, with 9 bases that match TRBD2. The germline CDR1 and CDR2 sequences are SGDLS and YYNGEE. The CDR3 has 17 residues. V lost 0 bases, J lost 3 bases, and 10 bases stayed unmatched. The CDR3 DNA sequence: TGTGCCAGCAGCGTAGCGCAGGGACTAGCATCGGACTACGAGCAGTACTTC. Protein: CASSVAQGLASDYEQYF.